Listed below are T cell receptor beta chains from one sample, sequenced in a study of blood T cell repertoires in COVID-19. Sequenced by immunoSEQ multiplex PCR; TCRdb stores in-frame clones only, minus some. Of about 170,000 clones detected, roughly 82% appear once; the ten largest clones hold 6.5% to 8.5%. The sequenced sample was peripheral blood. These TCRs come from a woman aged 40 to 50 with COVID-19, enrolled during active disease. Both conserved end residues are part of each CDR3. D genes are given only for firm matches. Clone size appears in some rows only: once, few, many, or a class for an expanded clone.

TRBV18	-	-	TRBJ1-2	CASSTPGGGYTF	TGTGCCAGTTCTACTCCGGGTGGGGGCTACACCTTC
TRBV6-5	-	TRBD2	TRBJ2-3	CACSRTSGTDTQYF	TGTGCCTGCTCGCGGACTAGCGGCACAGATACGCAGTATTTT
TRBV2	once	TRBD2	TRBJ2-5	CASRRELAEQETQYF	TGTGCCAGCAGAAGAGAACTAGCGGAACAAGAGACCCAGTACTTC
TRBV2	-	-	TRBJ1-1	CASRGQPNTEAFF	TGTGCCAGCAGAGGACAACCGAACACTGAAGCTTTCTTT
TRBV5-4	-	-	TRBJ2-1	CAHQDQGYNEQFF	TGTGCCCACCAGGACCAGGGCTACAATGAGCAGTTCTTC
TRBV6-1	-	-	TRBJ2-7	CASSEKHRFNEQYF	TGTGCCAGCAGTGAAAAGCACAGGTTTAACGAGCAGTACTTC
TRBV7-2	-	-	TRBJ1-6	CASSFEGNSPLHF	TGTGCCAGCAGTTTTGAGGGTAATTCACCCCTCCACTTT
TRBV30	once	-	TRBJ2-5	CAWRRETQYF	TGTGCCTGGAGACGGGAGACCCAGTACTTC
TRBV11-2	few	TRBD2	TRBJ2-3	CASSSGRRSTDTQYF	TGTGCCAGCAGTTCCGGGAGGCGGAGCACAGATACGCAGTATTTT
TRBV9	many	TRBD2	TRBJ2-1	CASSGTSVYEQFF	TGTGCCAGCAGCGGCACTAGCGTTTATGAGCAGTTCTTC
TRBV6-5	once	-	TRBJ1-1	CASSYEGGTEAFF	TGTGCCAGCAGTTACGAGGGGGGGACTGAAGCTTTCTTT
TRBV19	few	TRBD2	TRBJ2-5	CASSIGGTSGIRRETQYF	TGTGCCAGTAGTATTGGGGGGACTAGCGGGATTCGGAGAGAGACCCAGTACTTC
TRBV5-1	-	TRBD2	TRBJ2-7	CASSFRLAGVDWGKGSYEQYF	TGCGCCAGCAGCTTTCGGCTAGCGGGAGTGGATTGGGGTAAGGGATCCTACGAGCAGTACTTC
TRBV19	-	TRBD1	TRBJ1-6	CASSYGTGHSPLHF	TGTGCCAGTAGCTACGGGACAGGACATTCACCCCTCCACTTT
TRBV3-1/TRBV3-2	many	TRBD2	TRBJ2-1	CASSHSGRAWIEQFF	TGTGCCAGCAGCCATAGCGGGAGGGCATGGATTGAGCAGTTCTTC
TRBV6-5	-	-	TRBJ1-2	CASSSSVRGGGYTF	TGTGCCAGCAGTTCCTCGGTTCGGGGGGGTGGCTACACCTTC
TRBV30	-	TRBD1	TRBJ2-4	CAWIQPGQKNIQYF	TGTGCCTGGATTCAACCGGGACAGAAAAACATTCAGTACTTC
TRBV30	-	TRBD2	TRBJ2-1	CAWSVNRAGTYNEQFF	TGTGCCTGGAGTGTAAATCGAGCGGGAACCTACAATGAGCAGTTCTTC
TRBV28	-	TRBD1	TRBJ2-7	CASSRTGRRSYEQYF	TGTGCCAGCAGCCGGACAGGGAGGAGGTCCTACGAGCAGTACTTC
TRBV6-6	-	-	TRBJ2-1	CASSYGHQGSYNEQFF	TGTGCCAGCAGTTACGGACACCAAGGCTCCTACAATGAGCAGTTCTTC
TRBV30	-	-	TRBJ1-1	CAWTIDTEAFF	TGTGCCTGGACTATTGACACTGAAGCTTTCTTT
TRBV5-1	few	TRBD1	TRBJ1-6	CASSRDREDSPLHF	TGCGCCAGCAGTCGGGACAGGGAGGACTCACCCCTCCACTTT
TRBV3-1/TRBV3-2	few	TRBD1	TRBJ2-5	CASSHGTGAKAETQYF	TGTGCCAGCAGCCACGGGACAGGGGCTAAAGCGGAGACCCAGTACTTC